Shown below are 27 T cell receptor beta chains from a single sample sequenced in a study of PD-1 blockade in classical Hodgkin lymphoma. Measured with immunoSEQ multiplex PCR; TCRdb has only the in-frame clones, and not every one. The sample includes roughly 92,000 clones, over 85% of them seen just once. All the patients suffered relapse after autologous stem cell transplantation, and brentuximab vedotin exposure differed. Sequenced here: peripheral blood mononuclear cells (PBMCs), sampled at baseline. The source of these receptors is a human donor with classical Hodgkin lymphoma.

The chain employs TRBV27 and TRBJ2-3; 11 nucleotides agree with TRBD2. This CDR3 is built from 16 residues. In germline, CDR1 is MNHEY, CDR2 SMNVEV (reference sequence). Trimming at V came to 0 bases and at J to 4 bases, leaving 3 bases not matched to a gene. CDR3 amino acids: CASSLSLAGVADTQYF. The CDR3 nucleotides read TGTGCCAGCAGTTTATCACTAGCGGGAGTTGCAGATACGCAGTATTTT.

The rearrangement uses TRBV30 and TRBJ2-5; possible D gene TRBD2, 5 bases. This CDR3 has 13 residues. From germline, CDR1 is GTSNPN and CDR2 SVGIG (reference sequence). V was cut by 3 bases and J by 5 bases, with 13 bases left in between. The DNA for the CDR3 is TGTGCCTGGAGCGGACTCCTGATGGAGACCCAGTACTTC. This encodes CAWSGLLMETQYF.

This chain links TRBV6-1 with TRBJ1-2; D not resolved. Per the germline V gene, CDR1 is MNHNS and CDR2 is SASEGT. The CDR3 loop spans 16 amino acids. Trimming stripped 2 bases from V and 0 bases from J, with 13 bases between. CDR3 DNA sequence: TGTGCCAGCAGTGAACTGCGGGGAACAGCTAACTATGGCTACACCTTC. Its translation: CASSELRGTANYGYTF.

The chain is built from TRBV10-3 and TRBJ2-4; 7 nucleotides agree with TRBD1. The V segment lost 2 bases and the J segment 3 bases; nucleotides outside the gene matches: 10. Germline CDR1 ENHRY, CDR2 SYGVKD. This CDR3 has 17 residues. CDR3 nucleotide sequence: TGTGCCATCAGTGAGAGGAGTCAGGGGGATGGCAAAAACATTCAGTACTTC. Protein sequence: CAISERSQGDGKNIQYF.

This sequence joins TRBV14 and TRBJ1-1; D is ambiguous. The ends were cut back, 2 bases at V and 6 bases at J, with 13 bases in the middle. Per the germline V gene, CDR1 is SGHDN and CDR2 is FVKESK. The CDR3 has 14 amino acids. In nucleotides, the CDR3 is TGTGCCAGCAGCCAACCCCCTGAGGTCCCTGAAGCTTTCTTT. It yields the protein CASSQPPEVPEAFF.

V usage is TRBV15 and J usage is TRBJ2-7; D is possibly TRBD1 (6 bases). Germline V CDR1 and CDR2: LNHNV, YYDKDF (reference sequence). The CDR3 runs to 15 residues. The germline V and J ends were trimmed by 0 bases and 6 bases, with 15 bases remaining between them. Written as DNA, the CDR3 is TGTGCCACCAGCAGAGATAGGGACATTTCACGCGAGCAGTACTTC. Its translation: CATSRDRDISREQYF.

V is TRBV4-1 and J is TRBJ2-1, with unresolved D. The CDR3 has 13 amino acids. The germline CDR1 and CDR2 sequences are MGHRA and YSYEKL. V shed 0 bases and J shed 3 bases, with 3 bases lying between them. DNA for the CDR3: TGCGCCAGCAGCCAAGAAAGCTACAATGAGCAGTTCTTC. Its protein is CASSQESYNEQFF.

The V and J genes are TRBV9 and TRBJ2-1; a weak D match, TRBD2 (5 bases). The CDR3 is 13 amino acids. Trimming stripped 3 bases from V and 5 bases from J, with 9 bases between. Germline CDR1 is SGDLS and CDR2 is YYNGEE. This chain's CDR3 is CASSGTPNNEQFF. CDR3 in DNA: TGTGCCAGCAGCGGGACTCCAAACAATGAGCAGTTCTTC. The full variable domain, with the rest looked up from reference TRBV9 and TRBJ2-1, is DSGVTQTPKHLITATGQRVTLRCSPRSGDLSVYWYQQSLDQGLQFLIQYYNGEERAKGNILERFSAQQFPDLHSELNLSSLELGDSALYFCASSGTPNNEQFFGPGTRLTVL.

The V gene is TRBV28, the J gene TRBJ1-1; no clear D. The CDR3 is made up of 17 amino acids. Germline V lookup: CDR1 MDHEN, CDR2 SYDVKM. Trimming shortened V by 7 bases and J by 5 bases, and 26 bases separated the two germline ends. In nucleotides, the CDR3 is TGTGCCAGCATGAGCCAGCCGGTGAGGCGAAGAAGGACTGAAGCTTTCTTT. It encodes CASMSQPVRRRRTEAFF.

The chain employs TRBV30 and TRBJ1-4, with 8 bases matching TRBD1. This CDR3 spans 15 amino acids. J lost 8 bases, V lost 3 bases, and 11 bases had no gene match. Germline V gene data show CDR1 as GTSNPN and CDR2 as SVGIG (reference sequence). CDR3 protein: CAWRGAGTGEEKLFF. The CDR3 nucleotides read TGTGCCTGGAGGGGCGCCGGGACAGGAGAAGAAAAACTGTTTTTT.

This CDR3 reads CASSQEGWYEQYF. DNA of the CDR3: TGTGCCAGCAGCCAAGAGGGGTGGTACGAGCAGTACTTC. The chain recombines TRBV14 with TRBJ2-7; no reliable D call. Germline CDR1 and CDR2: SGHDN and FVKESK. The V gene lost 0 bases and the J gene lost 4 bases, with 7 bases spanning the gap. The CDR3 runs to 13 residues. The entire variable domain, with the rest obtained from reference TRBV14 and TRBJ2-7, is as follows: EAGVTQFPSHSVIEKGQTVTLRCDPISGHDNLYWYRRVMGKEIKFLLHFVKESKQDESGMPNNRFLAERTGGTYSTLKVQPAELEDSGVYFCASSQEGWYEQYFGPGTRLTVT.

This sequence joins TRBV25-1 and TRBJ2-5, with 7 bases matching TRBD1. V lost 2 bases to trimming and J lost 3 bases; unmatched junction nucleotides: 6. The CDR3 consists of 15 residues. CDR1 MGHDK and CDR2 SYGVNS come from the germline V gene. CDR3 coding DNA: TGTGCCAGCAGTGAACCCGGACAGGCTAAAGAGACCCAGTACTTC. It is translated as CASSEPGQAKETQYF.

The chain carries TRBV5-1 and TRBJ2-7; 9 positions agree with TRBD1. The CDR3 length is 17 residues. The trim removed 3 bases at V and 0 bases at J, leaving 10 bases unmatched. The V gene's germline CDR1 is SGHRS and CDR2 YFSETQ. CDR3 loop: CASSYPRTGAISYEQYF. In nucleotides, the CDR3 is TGCGCCAGCAGCTACCCACGGACAGGGGCGATCTCCTACGAGCAGTACTTC. Full variable domain (remainder filled in from reference TRBV5-1 and TRBJ2-7): KAGVTQTPRYLIKTRGQQVTLSCSPISGHRSVSWYQQTPGQGLQFLFEYFSETQRNKGNFPGRFSGRQFSNSRSEMNVSTLELGDSALYLCASSYPRTGAISYEQYFGPGTRLTVT.

The rearrangement joins TRBV5-1 to TRBJ2-5; TRBD2 agrees at 15 bases. The V gene's germline CDR1 is SGHRS and CDR2 YFSETQ. Unmatched junction bases numbered 5, after V lost 3 bases and J lost 5 bases. This CDR3 region has 16 residues. CDR3 protein: CASSSPGLAGGETQYF. The CDR3 nucleotides read TGCGCCAGCAGCTCCCCTGGACTAGCGGGAGGGGAGACCCAGTACTTC.

This chain uses TRBV10-3 with TRBJ2-1; D is tentatively TRBD1 or TRBD2 (5 bases each). In germline, CDR1 is ENHRY, CDR2 SYGVKD. This CDR3 comprises 12 residues. The CDR3 DNA reads TGTGGGACCAGGGACCTTATGAGTGAGCAGTTCTTC. It encodes CGTRDLMSEQFF.

V is TRBV5-6 and J is TRBJ2-7; 10 bases line up with TRBD1. CDR1 is SGHDT and CDR2 is YYEEEE in the germline V gene. J gave up 3 bases and V 5 bases, and 5 bases lay outside the gene matches. This CDR3 contains 14 residues. CDR3 DNA: TGTGCCAGCAGTCGACAGGGGGCCCGCTACGAGCAGTACTTC. Its translation is CASSRQGARYEQYF.

The V gene is TRBV10-3, the J gene TRBJ1-2; a weak D match, TRBD1 (6 bases). The germline V gene has CDR1 ENHRY and CDR2 SYGVKD. The CDR3 is made up of 16 amino acids. V shed 0 bases and J shed 4 bases, with 15 bases lying between them. The CDR3 region is CAISESRSGAGYGYTF. As DNA, the CDR3 is TGTGCCATCAGTGAGTCGCGGTCAGGGGCGGGCTATGGCTACACCTTC.

The chain joins TRBV7-9 to TRBJ2-1; D is perhaps TRBD2 (5 bases). CDR3 length: 13 amino acids. Looked up from germline, CDR1 is SEHNR and CDR2 is FQNEAQ (reference sequence). Trimming removed 10 bases from V and 6 bases from J, with 16 bases in between. CDR3 in amino acids: CATTERAPNEQFF. The CDR3 nucleotides are TGTGCCACCACCGAGAGGGCTCCCAATGAGCAGTTCTTC.

The chain recombines TRBV19 with TRBJ2-7, with 8 bases matching TRBD2. Germline V gene data show CDR1 as LNHDA and CDR2 as SQIVND (reference sequence). After removal of 5 bases from V and 4 bases from J, the junction contained 10 bases not matched to a gene. The CDR3 extends over 15 amino acids. This CDR3 is CASSPPGRAMYEQYF. The CDR3 DNA is TGTGCCAGTAGTCCTCCCGGGAGGGCGATGTACGAGCAGTACTTC.

J is TRBJ1-5 and V is TRBV6-5, with 8 bases matching TRBD1. Losses at the gene ends were 2 bases for V and 5 bases for J; bases not matched to a gene: 5. This CDR3 comprises 15 residues. Germline lookup yields CDR1 MNHEY and CDR2 SVGAGI. Here the CDR3 reads CASSYDRGVDQPQHF. The CDR3 region has the DNA TGTGCCAGCAGTTACGACAGGGGTGTAGATCAGCCCCAGCATTTT.

The chain uses TRBV19 and TRBJ1-1; D is undetermined. Germline loops: CDR1 LNHDA, CDR2 SQIVND (reference sequence). The CDR3 is made up of 16 amino acids. The V and J ends lost 8 bases and 3 bases respectively, with 22 bases between them. The CDR3 DNA is TGTGCCAGTTCATCGCCTTCTGTTTTGTTCCACACTGAAGCTTTCTTT. As protein: CASSSPSVLFHTEAFF.

The chain links TRBV7-9 to TRBJ1-1; D call uncertain. Germline lookup yields CDR1 SEHNR and CDR2 FQNEAQ (reference sequence). The V end lost 4 bases, the J end lost 7 bases, and 13 bases lay between the germline ends. The CDR3 length is 13 residues. CDR3 in DNA: TGTGCCAGCAGCTATAGCGCGGTTAATGAAGCTTTCTTT. It is translated as CASSYSAVNEAFF.

The chain joins TRBV30 to TRBJ2-7, with D hard to call. Trimming cost V 0 bases and J 2 bases, with 5 bases left between them. Germline V gene sequence: CDR1 GTSNPN, CDR2 SVGIG (reference sequence). The CDR3 runs to 12 residues. The CDR3 here is CAWSVITYEQYF. The CDR3 DNA sequence: TGTGCCTGGAGTGTAATTACCTACGAGCAGTACTTC.

The rearrangement joins TRBV11-3 to TRBJ1-1; no clear D gene. The CDR3 contains 14 residues. The V end lost 0 bases, the J end lost 4 bases, and 9 bases lay between the germline ends. Per germline, CDR1 SGHNT and CDR2 YENEEA. CDR3 region: CASSLDPTPTEAFF. CDR3 DNA sequence: TGTGCCAGCAGCTTAGATCCTACGCCCACTGAAGCTTTCTTT.

This clone appeared a single time. The chain recombines TRBV11-2 with TRBJ1-2; possible D gene TRBD1, 6 bases. The CDR3 extends over 15 amino acids. Germline loops: CDR1 SGHAT, CDR2 FQNNGV. Between the trimmed V and J ends, which lost 1 base and 4 bases, there was a span of 13 bases. CDR3 region: CASSLAHTGSYGYTF. For the CDR3, the DNA is TGTGCCAGCAGCTTAGCCCATACAGGGTCCTATGGCTACACCTTC.

The V and J genes are TRBV19 and TRBJ1-5; TRBD1 might be the D (6 bases). V was pared by 5 bases and J by 2 bases, with 10 bases between. CDR3 size: 14 residues. Germline CDR1 and CDR2: LNHDA and SQIVND (reference sequence). The CDR3 reads CASSFAGGNQPQHF. CDR3 bases: TGTGCCAGTAGTTTCGCAGGGGGCAATCAGCCCCAGCATTTT.

This chain links TRBV5-4 with TRBJ2-7, with a weak D call TRBD2 (6 bases). Trimming took off 3 bases at V and 7 bases at J, with 20 bases between the two ends. The CDR3 has 15 residues. The germline V gene encodes CDR1 SGHNT and CDR2 YYREEE (reference sequence). CDR3 in DNA: TGTGCCAGCAGCTGGGCCCGGGGGTCTACGAGGGAGCAGTACTTC. Translation gives CASSWARGSTREQYF.